This paragraph reports one TCR beta chain. No antigen is known for it. A read error may account for a junction end that differs from germline. Each CDR3 protein gets one entry after TCRdb re-called the 5' RACE reads with MiXCR. Of under 250,000 distinct CDR3 sequences listed, roughly a tenth are singletons. The CDR3 has 16 amino acids. Germline values: CDR1 SNHLY, CDR2 FYNNEI. These data originate in a study of CD8 T cells in ankylosing spondylitis. Study-level findings and limits: It was reported that disease-linked clones were significantly enriched in matched ankylosing spondylitis synovial fluid. Seemingly characteristic of ankylosing spondylitis blood was a TCR beta motif consisting of about 8 highly homologous variants.

Source material: blood, either unsorted or a sorted T cell fraction (not recorded which). The chain employs TRBV2 and TRBJ2-7; D is ambiguous. The TCR was taken from a male donor with ankylosing spondylitis or in good health (not recorded which). This chain's CDR3 is CTSSISVDRSSYEQYF. Here the CDR3 DNA reads TGTACCAGCAGTATCAGCGTAGACCGAAGCTCCTACGAGCAGTACTTC.